This T cell receptor beta chain was sequenced during a study of blood T cells in healthy people across ages. Study observations and caveats: When set beside aged donors, long-lived donors presented more naive CD4+ cells and higher diversity.

The sample holds a few counts of this clonotype. Its antigen is unknown. The germline gives CDR1 KGHSH, CDR2 LQKENI. This CDR3 has 15 residues. At least 6 micrograms of total RNA were extracted per sample. A second PCR, run for roughly 6 to 11 cycles, used a sample-barcoded 5' primer plus a J-beta primer mix. Each CDR3 protein is one row after TCRdb ran MiXCR on the 5' RACE reads. The repertoire has some 1.5 million distinct CDR3 sequences, approximately 30% of them found once; the top ten carry 7.7%. V usage is TRBV18 and J usage is TRBJ2-5, with 15 bases identical to TRBD2. Matching the DNA end better, TRBJ2-7 makes the J call doubtful. Sequences were obtained from blood. The TCR comes from a woman in her thirties in good health. The CDR3: CASSGRTSGRDEQYF. The CDR3 region has the DNA TGTGCCAGCTCGGGCCGGACTAGCGGGAGGGACGAGCAGTACTTC.